This record looks at one T cell receptor beta chain sequence and its context. Its cognate antigen is unknown. This record belongs to a study of T cells in Graves' hyperthyroidism and ophthalmopathy. V dropped 3 bases and J dropped 11 bases, with 8 bases sitting between them. Germline CDR1 is MNHEY and CDR2 is SMNVEV (reference sequence). CDR3 size: 11 residues. Amplification yielded TCR beta CDR3 regions, with RNA transcripts as the source. With the HTBI primer set, the TCR CDR3 went through a first round of RT-PCR. TCRdb reanalysed the multiplex PCR reads using MiXCR and keeps one entry per CDR3 protein. Counted here are fewer than 400,000 distinct CDR3 sequences, about 15% occurring once; the ten biggest clones make up 33%. Findings and limits, study-wide: Most clonotypes expanded in thyroid above 0.001 were likewise present in blood.

This chain uses TRBV27 with TRBJ2-4, with D perhaps TRBD1 (6 bases). Sequenced material: blood. This sequence originates from a man aged 30 to 39 with Graves' hyperthyroidism. The CDR3 protein is CASSFGGLQYF. The CDR3 coding sequence is TGTGCCAGCAGTTTTGGGGGCCTTCAGTACTTC.